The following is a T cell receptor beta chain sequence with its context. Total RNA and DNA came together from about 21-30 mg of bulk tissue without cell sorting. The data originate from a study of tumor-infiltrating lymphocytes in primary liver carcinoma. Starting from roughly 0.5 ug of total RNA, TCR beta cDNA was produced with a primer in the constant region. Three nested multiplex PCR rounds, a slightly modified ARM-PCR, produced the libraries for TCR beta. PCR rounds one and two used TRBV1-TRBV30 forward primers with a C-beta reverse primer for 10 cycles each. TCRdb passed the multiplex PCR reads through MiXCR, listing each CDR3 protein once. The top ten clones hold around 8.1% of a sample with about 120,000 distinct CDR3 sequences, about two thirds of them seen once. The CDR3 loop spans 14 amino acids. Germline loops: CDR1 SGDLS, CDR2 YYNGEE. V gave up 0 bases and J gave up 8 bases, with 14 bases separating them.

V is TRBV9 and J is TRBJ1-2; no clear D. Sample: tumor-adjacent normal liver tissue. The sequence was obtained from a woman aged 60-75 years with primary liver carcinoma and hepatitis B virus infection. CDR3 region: CASSVGAAGEGYTF. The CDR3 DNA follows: TGTGCCAGCAGCGTAGGGGCAGCCGGGGAAGGCTACACCTTC.